Below are 32 T cell receptor beta chains sequenced from a single sample in a study of blood T cell repertoires in COVID-19. Generated by immunoSEQ multiplex PCR, the TCRdb table keeps only in-frame clones and is missing some. The data contain some 70,000 clones, 70% to 90% of them singletons. The sample comprised peripheral blood. These TCRs come from a man aged 65 to 79 with active or convalescent COVID-19.

The chain is built from TRBV6-5 and TRBJ1-6; possibly TRBD1 for D (5 bases). CDR3 length: 11 amino acids. Trimming cost V 6 bases and J 10 bases, with 7 bases left between them. Germline CDR1 MNHEY, CDR2 SVGAGI. Here the CDR3 reads CASRGGSPLHF. CDR3 bases: TGTGCCAGCAGGGGGGGGTCACCCCTCCACTTT.

The chain is built from TRBV2 and TRBJ2-2, with TRBD2 matching over 15 bases. The CDR3 is made up of 17 amino acids. Per the germline V gene, CDR1 is SNHLY and CDR2 is FYNNEI. Losses at the gene ends were 7 bases for V and 2 bases for J; bases not matched to a gene: 5. The CDR3 coding sequence is TGTGCCAGCAAGGGACTAGCGGGAGGAAGAAACACCGGGGAGCTGTTTTTT. This codes for CASKGLAGGRNTGELFF.

This rearrangement joins TRBV5-1 to TRBJ2-5; 14 bases match TRBD2. V trimming: 0 bases; J trimming: 4 bases; junction bases outside the gene matches: 5. In germline, CDR1 is SGHRS, CDR2 YFSETQ. The CDR3 extends over 17 amino acids. The CDR3 spells CASSLAGTSGSRETQYF. CDR3 coding DNA: TGCGCCAGCAGCTTGGCCGGGACTAGCGGGAGCCGAGAGACCCAGTACTTC.

V is TRBV2 and J is TRBJ2-3, with 12 bases matching TRBD2. CDR3 size: 15 residues. V lost 6 bases to trimming and J lost 2 bases; unmatched junction nucleotides: 3. Germline loops: CDR1 SNHLY, CDR2 FYNNEI. CDR3 sequence reads: CASRRLAGVTDTQYF. In DNA form, the CDR3 reads TGTGCCAGCAGACGACTAGCGGGAGTCACAGATACGCAGTATTTT.

This sequence joins TRBV5-1 and TRBJ2-3; a weak D match, TRBD2 (5 bases). The CDR3 sequence is 17 residues long. V shed 3 bases and J shed 2 bases, with 19 bases lying between them. Germline-derived CDR1 and CDR2 are SGHRS and YFSETQ. The CDR3 loop is CASSSPLLGQVTDTQYF. The CDR3 nucleotides are TGCGCCAGCAGCTCGCCCTTACTAGGGCAGGTCACAGATACGCAGTATTTT.

V usage is TRBV28 and J usage is TRBJ2-7, with 12 positions matching TRBD2. After removal of 7 bases from V and 0 bases from J, the junction contained 1 base not matched to a gene. The V gene's germline CDR1 is MDHEN and CDR2 SYDVKM. The CDR3 sequence is 14 residues long. The CDR3 nucleotides are TGTGCCAGCAAGACTAGCGGGGGCTCCTACGAGCAGTACTTC. This sequence encodes CASKTSGGSYEQYF.

The chain links TRBV2 to TRBJ2-3, with TRBD2 matching 7 bases. Per germline, CDR1 SNHLY and CDR2 FYNNEI. The CDR3 has 18 amino acids. V lost 5 bases, J lost 7 bases, and 21 bases stayed unmatched. CDR3 DNA: TGTGCCAGCAGTTACCGGGGGGTACAAGACCTTTACTCTCATACGCAGTATTTT. Amino acids: CASSYRGVQDLYSHTQYF.

The chain recombines TRBV2 with TRBJ2-5; D ambiguous. There are 13 residues in the CDR3. Trimming shortened V by 2 bases and J by 1 base, and 5 bases separated the two germline ends. The germline V gene has CDR1 SNHLY and CDR2 FYNNEI. The CDR3 sequence: CASSEIFQETQYF. The CDR3 DNA is TGTGCCAGCAGTGAAATATTCCAAGAGACCCAGTACTTC. Combining the CDR3 with reference TRBV2 and TRBJ2-5 gives the whole variable domain EPEVTQTPSHQVTQMGQEVILRCVPISNHLYFYWYRQILGQKVEFLVSFYNNEISEKSEIFDDQFSVERPDGSNFTLKIRSTKLEDSAMYFCASSEIFQETQYFGPGTRLLVL.

V usage is TRBV2 and J usage is TRBJ1-4, with 8 bases fitting TRBD1. Germline V CDR1 and CDR2: SNHLY, FYNNEI. This CDR3 comprises 14 residues. The trim removed 4 bases at V and 5 bases at J, leaving 3 bases unmatched. The CDR3 protein is CASSGQGLNEKLFF. CDR3 nucleotides: TGTGCCAGCAGTGGACAGGGGTTGAATGAAAAACTGTTTTTT.

This clone appeared once. The rearrangement joins TRBV19 to TRBJ1-5, with D unresolved. Germline V gives CDR1 LNHDA, CDR2 SQIVND (reference sequence). Trimming took 6 bases from V and 2 from J, leaving 11 bases between them. This CDR3 is built from 14 residues. The CDR3 region is CASRQIFGNQPQHF. The DNA for the CDR3 is TGTGCCAGTAGGCAGATCTTCGGCAATCAGCCCCAGCATTTT.

CDR3 sequence: CASSVGTSGSVPPSQYF. The CDR3, as DNA: TGTGCCAGCAGCGTCGGGACTAGCGGGAGTGTCCCCCCGTCGCAGTATTTT. The chain recombines TRBV9 with TRBJ2-3; 14 positions match TRBD2. The length of the CDR3 is 17 residues. Germline CDR1 SGDLS, CDR2 YYNGEE. After removal of 2 bases from V and 10 bases from J, the junction contained 12 bases not matched to a gene.

This chain connects TRBV7-7 to TRBJ2-3, with a weak D call TRBD1 (7 bases). CDR1 and CDR2 (germline): SSHAT, FNYEAQ (reference sequence). The CDR3 has 15 residues. V was shortened by 5 bases and J by 2 bases, with 14 bases between the two germline ends. CDR3 region: CASSGGTDPTDTQYF. The DNA for the CDR3 is TGTGCCAGCAGCGGGGGGACAGACCCCACAGATACGCAGTATTTT.

This clone was observed once. The chain couples TRBV6-5 to TRBJ1-1; 7 bases agree with TRBD1. In germline, CDR1 is MNHEY, CDR2 SVGAGI. The CDR3 is 15 amino acids. With 2 bases clipped from V and 5 bases from J, the junction kept 8 bases outside the gene matches. CDR3 amino acids: CASSYVEGAPTEAFF. Here the CDR3 DNA reads TGTGCCAGCAGTTACGTGGAGGGGGCGCCAACTGAAGCTTTCTTT.

V gene TRBV28 combines with J gene TRBJ1-2; TRBD1 agrees at 8 bases. CDR3 length equals 13 residues. CDR1 and CDR2 (germline): MDHEN, SYDVKM. With 8 bases clipped from V and 8 bases from J, the junction kept 10 bases outside the gene matches. CDR3 sequence (DNA): TGTGCCAGCTTTGGTACAGGGGACAGGGGCTACACCTTC. The encoded protein is CASFGTGDRGYTF.

The J gene is TRBJ1-5, the V gene TRBV3-1 (or the pseudogene TRBV3-2); 12 nucleotides agree with TRBD1. This CDR3 spans 15 amino acids. The germline CDR1 and CDR2 sequences are LGHDT and YNNKEL (reference sequence). V gave up 6 bases and J gave up 6 bases; unmatched junction bases: 6. The CDR3 bases are TGTGCCAGCAGTGCCGGGACAGGGGGCTTTCAGCCCCAGCATTTT. Translation: CASSAGTGGFQPQHF.

This chain links TRBV5-8 with TRBJ2-1; 7 bases map to TRBD1. The CDR3 consists of 16 residues. Unmatched junction bases numbered 9, after V lost 5 bases and J lost 1 base. Germline V CDR1 and CDR2: SGHTS, YDEGEE. The CDR3 nucleotides read TGTGCCAGCAGGTCGCTGACGGGACAGTCCTACAATGAGCAGTTCTTC. Encoded protein: CASRSLTGQSYNEQFF.

The chain uses TRBV30 and TRBJ2-5; TRBD2 matches 11 bases. Looked up from germline, CDR1 is GTSNPN and CDR2 is SVGIG (reference sequence). The CDR3 length is 16 residues. The V and J ends lost 7 bases and 4 bases, in that order; junction bases with no gene match: 14. CDR3 DNA sequence: TGTGCCTTCTACACAACCCTAGCGGGAGGCCTAGAGACCCAGTACTTC. It is translated as CAFYTTLAGGLETQYF. The full variable domain, with the rest looked up from reference TRBV30 and TRBJ2-5, is SQTIHQWPATLVQPVGSPLSLECTVEGTSNPNLYWYRQAAGRGLQLLFYSVGIGQISSEVPQNLSASRPQDRQFILSSKKLLLSDSGFYLCAFYTTLAGGLETQYFGPGTRLLVL.

V usage is TRBV7-8 and J usage is TRBJ2-7, with 8 bases fitting TRBD1. This CDR3 comprises 16 residues. Germline loops: CDR1 SGHVS, CDR2 FQNEAQ. J was trimmed by 5 bases and V by 5 bases; bases with no gene match: 14. The CDR3 DNA reads TGTGCCAGCAGCGGAACGACAGGGGCCCCCGGCCACGAGCAGTACTTC. Amino acids: CASSGTTGAPGHEQYF.

V is TRBV28 and J is TRBJ1-2; D perhaps matches TRBD1 (5 bases). The germline V gene has CDR1 MDHEN and CDR2 SYDVKM. The CDR3 sequence is 15 residues long. Deletions cut 6 bases from V and 4 bases from J, with 18 bases between. The DNA of the CDR3 is TGTGCCAGCAGACCCCCGGGGGGGATGAGCTATGGCTACACCTTC. Translation gives CASRPPGGMSYGYTF.

The chain combines TRBV5-4 with TRBJ1-1; possible D gene TRBD1, 6 bases. V lost 3 bases to trimming and J lost 7 bases, with 25 bases between them. The germline gives CDR1 SGHNT, CDR2 YYREEE (reference sequence). The CDR3 totals 17 residues. In nucleotides, the CDR3 is TGTGCCAGCAGCTCTCAACGACAGGTCATACTCAAGGATGAAGCTTTCTTT. This gives the protein CASSSQRQVILKDEAFF.

This chain links TRBV12-3 or TRBV12-4 with TRBJ1-2; D ambiguous. Trimming stripped 7 bases from V and 4 bases from J, with 10 bases between. The CDR3 totals 12 residues. CDR3: CASTLTIYGYTF. In DNA, the CDR3 is TGTGCCAGCACCCTGACAATCTATGGCTACACCTTC.

V gene TRBV4-1 combines with J gene TRBJ1-1; no clear D gene. Trimming took 1 base from V and 11 from J, leaving 17 bases between them. The CDR3 loop spans 14 amino acids. Germline values: CDR1 MGHRA, CDR2 YSYEKL. DNA of the CDR3: TGCGCCAGCAGCCAAGTACTGAGAGAGGGTCGGGCTTTCTTT. It specifies CASSQVLREGRAFF.

The V and J genes are TRBV3-1 (or the pseudogene TRBV3-2) and TRBJ2-2, with 10 positions matching TRBD1. The ends lost 5 bases at V and 4 bases at J; junction bases unmatched: 10. Germline lookup yields CDR1 LGHDT and CDR2 YNNKEL (reference sequence). This CDR3 spans 17 amino acids. In nucleotides, the CDR3 is TGTGCCAGCAGCGACAGGACAGGGGGTTATTCCACCGGGGAGCTGTTTTTT. It specifies CASSDRTGGYSTGELFF.

The chain combines TRBV12-3 or TRBV12-4 with TRBJ2-1, with D unresolved. The CDR3 extends over 12 amino acids. The ends were cut back, 1 base at V and 7 bases at J, with 5 bases in the middle. Here the CDR3 DNA reads TGTGCCAGCAGTTTAGGTGTAAATGAGCAGTTCTTC. Protein: CASSLGVNEQFF.

On this clone: The junction does not match germline at one end; this may be a read error. The chain uses TRBV6-5 and TRBJ1-5, with a weak D call TRBD1 (6 bases). CDR1 is MNHEY, CDR2 SVGAGI, per germline. The CDR3 is 15 residues long. The CDR3 nucleotides read TGTGCCAGCAGCTACTACAGGGATAGCAATCAGCCCCAGCATTTT. This sequence encodes CASSYYRDSNQPQHF.

V gene TRBV2 combines with J gene TRBJ2-7; 7 bases align to TRBD1. The CDR3 has 16 residues. V was pared by 2 bases and J by 5 bases, with 12 bases of the junction left unmatched. The V gene's germline CDR1 is SNHLY and CDR2 FYNNEI. The CDR3 protein is CASSENSGRGYDEQYF. DNA for the CDR3: TGTGCCAGCAGTGAAAACTCGGGCAGGGGGTACGACGAGCAGTACTTC.

The genes are TRBV12-3 or TRBV12-4 and TRBJ1-1; TRBD1 aligns across 7 bases. V was pared by 5 bases and J by 5 bases, with 5 bases of the junction left unmatched. This CDR3 is 13 amino acids long. CDR3 residues: CASSRDSLTEAFF. The DNA for the CDR3 is TGTGCCAGCAGTCGGGACAGCCTTACTGAAGCTTTCTTT.

This clone was recorded only once. V and J are TRBV6-5 and TRBJ2-1, with 8 bases matching TRBD1. The length of the CDR3 is 15 residues. The V gene end was trimmed by 7 bases and the J gene end by 2 bases; junction bases not matched to a gene: 7. The germline V gene encodes CDR1 MNHEY and CDR2 SVGAGI. The CDR3 loop is CASTSGTGPYNEQFF. For the CDR3, the DNA is TGTGCCAGCACCTCCGGGACAGGTCCCTACAATGAGCAGTTCTTC.

V is TRBV5-6 and J is TRBJ2-1; 8 bases fit TRBD2. The trim removed 2 bases at V and 7 bases at J, leaving 8 bases unmatched. Germline CDR1 reads SGHDT; CDR2 reads YYEEEE. This CDR3 comprises 15 residues. CDR3 sequence (DNA): TGTGCCAGCAGCTTCGCGGGGGGCGGGTGGAATGAGCAGTTCTTC. It encodes CASSFAGGGWNEQFF.

The chain couples TRBV19 to TRBJ1-6; the D gene is possibly TRBD1 (6 bases). This CDR3 is 14 amino acids long. Per the germline V gene, CDR1 is LNHDA and CDR2 is SQIVND (reference sequence). V was trimmed by 8 bases and J by 10 bases, leaving 18 bases between them. Written as DNA, the CDR3 is TGTGCCAGTTCCTATACAGGGAGTCGCTCACCCCTCCACTTT. Residues: CASSYTGSRSPLHF.

This chain uses TRBV3-1 (or the pseudogene TRBV3-2) with TRBJ1-3, with D perhaps TRBD1 (6 bases). Looked up from germline, CDR1 is LGHDT and CDR2 is YNNKEL (reference sequence). CDR3 length: 16 residues. Trimming pared 2 bases from V and 2 bases from J, leaving 13 bases between. DNA of the CDR3: TGTGCCAGCAGCCAACCGACAGGATCTGCTGGAAACACCATATATTTT. Protein: CASSQPTGSAGNTIYF.

The rearrangement joins TRBV11-2 to TRBJ1-1; D gene uncertain. V lost 1 base to trimming and J lost 0 bases, with 3 bases between them. The germline CDR1 and CDR2 sequences are SGHAT and FQNNGV. The CDR3 spans 13 residues. The CDR3 is CASSLGVNTEAFF. The CDR3 DNA reads as TGTGCCAGCAGCTTAGGAGTGAACACTGAAGCTTTCTTT.